The clone carrying this T cell receptor (beta chain) was recorded a few times. Time point: blood at routine non-recurrence follow-up after resection. The sample is drawn from a study of spatial heterogeneity in lung cancer. TCRdb passed the 5' RACE reads through MiXCR, listing each CDR3 protein once. The profile shows approximately 100,000 distinct CDR3 sequences, less than 20% of them singletons. V was shortened by 1 base and J by 8 bases, with 15 bases between the two germline ends. The V gene's germline CDR1 is LGHNT and CDR2 FRNRAP. This CDR3 region has 15 residues. The clonotype was recovered from a male donor with early-stage non-small cell lung cancer. The source was PBMCs, collected at follow-up. The V call is TRBV12-5, the J call TRBJ2-1; D ambiguous. CDR3 loop: CASGLEPVRIHEQFF. The CDR3 DNA follows: TGTGCTAGTGGTTTGGAACCGGTCCGAATCCATGAGCAGTTCTTC.